The clone carrying this TCR beta chain was seen more than once but under ten times. J gave up 3 bases and V 4 bases, and 12 bases lay outside the gene matches. This CDR3 is 16 amino acids long. Germline CDR1 and CDR2: MNHEY and SMNVEV (reference sequence). The data were produced by immunoSEQ multiplex PCR, yet TCRdb's version contains in-frame clones alone and is incomplete. Of fewer than 85,000 clones listed, approximately 78% are singletons. These data belong to a study of OX40 agonist ivuxolimab in advanced cancers. This TCR came from an adult with an advanced solid tumor such as melanoma, head and neck, liver or kidney cancer. Specimen: CD4+ or CD8+ T cells sorted from blood, collected in a trial of the OX40 agonist ivuxolimab. The chain employs TRBV27 and TRBJ2-7, with TRBD2 matching over 7 bases. The CDR3 sequence is CASSSTGRGVFYEQYF. The CDR3 DNA reads TGTGCCAGCAGTTCAACCGGCCGGGGGGTATTCTACGAGCAGTACTTC.